Listed below are T cell receptor beta chains from one sample, sequenced in a study of shared clonotypes between healthy human individuals. Assay used: immunoSEQ multiplex PCR; TCRdb lists only in-frame clones, some missing. Of some 790,000 clones listed, 72% are singletons. Material: memory CD4+ T cells sorted from blood. The source is a woman in her thirties in good health. Each CDR3 is given with its conserved first and last residue. Fields, in order: clone size, D gene, J gene, V gene, CDR3 protein, CDR3 DNA. The D gene is left open where the match is weak. Not every row has a clone size; where given, it reads once, few, many or a size class.

clone size: .
D gene: .
J gene: TRBJ2-3
V gene: TRBV21-1
CDR3 protein: CASSKARTSGTDTQYF
CDR3 DNA: TGTGCCAGCAGCAAAGCTCGGACTAGCGGCACAGATACGCAGTATTTT

clone size: few
D gene: TRBD1
J gene: TRBJ2-5
V gene: TRBV5-1
CDR3 protein: CASSSRSTGGSYLETQYF
CDR3 DNA: TGCGCCAGCAGCTCACGCTCGACAGGGGGATCTTATTTAGAGACCCAGTACTTC

clone size: .
D gene: TRBD2
J gene: TRBJ2-3
V gene: TRBV25-1
CDR3 protein: CASSQREGTGDTQYF
CDR3 DNA: TGTGCCAGCAGTCAGCGGGAGGGTACGGGAGATACGCAGTATTTT

clone size: .
D gene: TRBD1
J gene: TRBJ1-5
V gene: TRBV6-1
CDR3 protein: CASRGTGGLGQPQHF
CDR3 DNA: TGTGCCAGCAGGGGAACAGGGGGCCTTGGGCAGCCCCAGCATTTT

clone size: .
D gene: .
J gene: TRBJ1-4
V gene: TRBV6-4
CDR3 protein: CASSDRDGDEKLFF
CDR3 DNA: TGTGCCAGCAGTGACAGGGATGGCGATGAAAAACTGTTTTTT

clone size: .
D gene: .
J gene: TRBJ1-4
V gene: TRBV30
CDR3 protein: CAWGQEKLFF
CDR3 DNA: TGTGCCTGGGGCCAGGAAAAACTGTTTTTT

clone size: .
D gene: TRBD2
J gene: TRBJ2-1
V gene: TRBV30
CDR3 protein: CAWSIAGGRTVEQFF
CDR3 DNA: TGTGCCTGGAGTATAGCGGGAGGGCGAACGGTTGAGCAGTTCTTC

clone size: .
D gene: TRBD2
J gene: TRBJ2-3
V gene: TRBV18
CDR3 protein: CASSLGWTSGLDTQYF
CDR3 DNA: TGTGCCAGCTCATTAGGTTGGACTAGCGGACTAGATACGCAGTATTTT

clone size: .
D gene: .
J gene: TRBJ2-6
V gene: TRBV29-1
CDR3 protein: CSVESGANVLTF
CDR3 DNA: TGCAGCGTCGAATCTGGGGCCAACGTCCTGACTTTC

clone size: few
D gene: TRBD1
J gene: TRBJ2-7
V gene: TRBV29-1
CDR3 protein: CSVGPGTGISYEQYF
CDR3 DNA: TGCAGCGTTGGACCCGGGACAGGGATCTCCTACGAGCAGTACTTC

clone size: .
D gene: .
J gene: TRBJ1-5
V gene: TRBV2
CDR3 protein: CASSVLKGSALSQPQHF
CDR3 DNA: TGTGCCAGCAGTGTGTTGAAGGGATCGGCCCTAAGTCAGCCCCAGCATTTT

clone size: .
D gene: .
J gene: TRBJ2-5
V gene: TRBV9
CDR3 protein: CASSPTGDTQGPQYF
CDR3 DNA: TGTGCCAGCAGCCCAACTGGGGACACGCAGGGGCCCCAGTACTTC

clone size: .
D gene: TRBD1
J gene: TRBJ1-2
V gene: TRBV28
CDR3 protein: CASTSRGQGFSSRSYTF
CDR3 DNA: TGTGCCAGCACCTCGCGGGGACAGGGTTTCAGTTCCCGCAGCTACACCTTC

clone size: .
D gene: TRBD2
J gene: TRBJ2-3
V gene: TRBV6-6
CDR3 protein: CASSYPGGSITDTQYF
CDR3 DNA: TGTGCCAGCAGTTACCCCGGCGGGAGCATCACAGATACGCAGTATTTT

clone size: .
D gene: .
J gene: TRBJ1-1
V gene: TRBV7-2
CDR3 protein: CASSLGDGGLEAFF
CDR3 DNA: TGTGCCAGCAGCTTAGGGGACGGTGGACTTGAAGCTTTCTTT

clone size: few
D gene: .
J gene: TRBJ2-1
V gene: TRBV5-1
CDR3 protein: CASSLDGVPPGQFF
CDR3 DNA: TGCGCCAGCAGCTTGGACGGTGTACCGCCGGGGCAGTTCTTC

clone size: once
D gene: TRBD1
J gene: TRBJ1-2
V gene: TRBV29-1
CDR3 protein: CSVVLVGTGVNYGYTF
CDR3 DNA: TGCAGCGTTGTTCTCGTGGGAACAGGGGTTAACTATGGCTACACCTTC

clone size: .
D gene: TRBD1
J gene: TRBJ2-5
V gene: TRBV2
CDR3 protein: CASSSHDRAGETQYF
CDR3 DNA: TGTGCCAGCAGTTCCCACGACAGGGCGGGAGAGACCCAGTACTTC

clone size: .
D gene: .
J gene: TRBJ1-1
V gene: TRBV29-1
CDR3 protein: CSARQDMNTEAFF
CDR3 DNA: TGCAGCGCGAGACAGGATATGAACACTGAAGCTTTCTTT

clone size: .
D gene: .
J gene: TRBJ2-2
V gene: TRBV6-6
CDR3 protein: CGTLNTGELFF
CDR3 DNA: TGTGGGACTCTGAACACCGGGGAGCTGTTTTTT

clone size: .
D gene: .
J gene: TRBJ2-5
V gene: TRBV19
CDR3 protein: CASSIRVRETQYF
CDR3 DNA: TGTGCCAGTAGTATAAGGGTCCGGGAGACCCAGTACTTC

clone size: .
D gene: .
J gene: TRBJ1-2
V gene: TRBV28
CDR3 protein: CASSIQVTGFGYTF
CDR3 DNA: TGTGCCAGCAGCATTCAGGTTACCGGCTTTGGCTACACCTTC

clone size: .
D gene: TRBD2
J gene: TRBJ2-7
V gene: TRBV6-1
CDR3 protein: CASSGGLAGQDEQYF
CDR3 DNA: TGTGCCAGCAGTGGGGGACTAGCGGGACAAGACGAGCAGTACTTC

clone size: once
D gene: .
J gene: TRBJ1-5
V gene: TRBV28
CDR3 protein: CASSFGGTSNQPQHF
CDR3 DNA: TGTGCCAGCAGTTTTGGAGGAACTAGCAATCAGCCCCAGCATTTT

clone size: .
D gene: .
J gene: TRBJ1-1
V gene: TRBV29-1
CDR3 protein: CSVWGGGSTEAFF
CDR3 DNA: TGCAGCGTCTGGGGGGGTGGCTCCACTGAAGCTTTCTTT